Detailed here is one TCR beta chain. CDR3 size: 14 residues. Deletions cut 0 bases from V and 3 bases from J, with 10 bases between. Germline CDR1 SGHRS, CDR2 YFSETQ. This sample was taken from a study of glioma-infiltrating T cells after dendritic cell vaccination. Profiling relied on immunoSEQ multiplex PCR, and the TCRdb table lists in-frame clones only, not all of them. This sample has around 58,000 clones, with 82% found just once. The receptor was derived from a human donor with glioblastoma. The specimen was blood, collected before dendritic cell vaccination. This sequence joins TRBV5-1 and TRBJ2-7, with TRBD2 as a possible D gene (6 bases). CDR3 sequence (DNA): TGCGCCAGCAGCTTGGCCGGGACTCTCTACGAGCAGTACTTC. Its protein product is CASSLAGTLYEQYF.